The sequence of this TCR beta chain was determined in a study of shared clonotypes between healthy human individuals. This clone has more than one count but fewer than ten. Sequencing was performed with immunoSEQ multiplex PCR; in TCRdb, only in-frame clones are kept and a portion is missing. The sample has approximately 2.4 million clones, approximately 95% seen once. From germline, CDR1 is SEHNR and CDR2 FQNEAQ (reference sequence). The CDR3 runs 13 residues. Trimming took 7 bases from V and 3 from J, leaving 7 bases between them. This rearrangement joins TRBV7-9 to TRBJ1-6; D is undetermined. The TCR originated in a young man in good health. Sequenced sample: naive CD4+ T cells sorted from blood. Subset noted: CD45RA+ positively selected. This CDR3 is CASTQDYNSPLHF. The CDR3, as DNA: TGTGCCAGCACGCAGGACTATAATTCACCCCTCCACTTT.